The 24 T cell receptor beta chains presented below share a single source sample, sequenced in a study of T cells in localized non-small cell lung cancer. The data were produced by immunoSEQ multiplex PCR, yet TCRdb's version contains in-frame clones alone and is incomplete. This table holds several thousand clones, about 91% found once. The input for sequencing was peripheral blood mononuclear cells, taken before any cancer treatment. Receptors were obtained from a male donor aged 60 or older with stage II lung adenocarcinoma.

In its sample, this clone was seen once. This rearrangement joins TRBV19 to TRBJ1-2, with TRBD1 matching 7 bases. Trimming took 3 bases from V and 7 from J; bases not matched to a gene: 11. Germline V gene lookup returns CDR1 LNHDA and CDR2 SQIVND (reference sequence). The CDR3 loop spans 15 amino acids. The CDR3 DNA reads TGTGCCAGTAGTATTACGACAGGGCGGGAAAGTGGCTACACCTTC. Translated, it gives CASSITTGRESGYTF.

The V call is TRBV7-9, the J call TRBJ2-2; no firm D call. The CDR3 has 14 amino acids. Germline loops: CDR1 SEHNR, CDR2 FQNEAQ (reference sequence). V lost 2 bases to trimming and J lost 5 bases, with 9 bases between them. Here the CDR3 reads CASSLIQETGELFF. The CDR3 nucleotides read TGTGCCAGCAGCTTAATACAAGAGACCGGGGAGCTGTTTTTT.

The chain carries TRBV7-2 and TRBJ1-6; 7 bases align to TRBD1. V lost 5 bases to trimming and J lost 9 bases; unmatched junction nucleotides: 4. This CDR3 contains 13 residues. Germline assignment: CDR1 SGHTA and CDR2 FQGNSA. As DNA, the CDR3 is TGTGCCAGCAGCCCCTACAGGGGTTCACCCCTCCACTTT. As protein: CASSPYRGSPLHF.

This clone was observed a single time. The chain recombines TRBV19 with TRBJ1-2; D remains ambiguous. V gave up 5 bases and J gave up 4 bases, with 14 bases separating them. This CDR3 comprises 14 residues. CDR1 and CDR2 (germline): LNHDA, SQIVND (reference sequence). The CDR3 region is CASSFGSGTYGYTF. Written as DNA, the CDR3 is TGTGCCAGTAGTTTTGGGTCAGGAACCTATGGCTACACCTTC. Full variable domain (outside the CDR3, taken from reference TRBV19 and TRBJ1-2): DGGITQSPKYLFRKEGQNVTLSCEQNLNHDAMYWYRQDPGQGLRLIYYSQIVNDFQKGDIAEGYSVSREKKESFPLTVTSAQKNPTAFYLCASSFGSGTYGYTFGSGTRLTVV.

This chain links TRBV11-3 with TRBJ2-5; TRBD1 aligns across 7 bases. The germline gives CDR1 SGHNT, CDR2 YENEEA. V was pared by 5 bases and J by 5 bases, with 5 bases of the junction left unmatched. This CDR3 region has 13 residues. As DNA, the CDR3 is TGTGCCAGCAGCACACAGGGGTCCGAGACCCAGTACTTC. Translated: CASSTQGSETQYF.

This chain links TRBV21-1 with TRBJ1-1. TRBV21-1 is given as a pseudogene. CDR3 size: 15 residues. The CDR3 reads CASSAPEGENTEAFF. CDR3 DNA: TGTGCCAGCAGCGCCCCGGAGGGGGAGAACACTGAAGCTTTCTTT.

This chain connects TRBV6-1 to TRBJ1-1; 8 bases align to TRBD1. V shed 11 bases and J 2 bases; nucleotides not matched to a gene: 7. The CDR3 extends over 13 amino acids. The germline CDR1 and CDR2 sequences are MNHNS and SASEGT. Written as DNA, the CDR3 is TGTGCCCTCTCGGGACAGGTCAACACTGAAGCTTTCTTT. It encodes CALSGQVNTEAFF.

V is TRBV5-1 and J is TRBJ2-1; a possible D gene is TRBD2 (5 bases). Trimming pared 7 bases from V and 4 bases from J, leaving 18 bases between. Germline V lookup: CDR1 SGHRS, CDR2 YFSETQ. The CDR3 totals 15 residues. CDR3 DNA: TGCGCCAGCGGAAGGACGGGGAGTGGGTACAATGAGCAGTTCTTC. Its protein product is CASGRTGSGYNEQFF.

The chain carries TRBV11-2 and TRBJ1-6; TRBD1 might be the D (5 bases). Germline loops: CDR1 SGHAT, CDR2 FQNNGV. V shed 6 bases and J shed 3 bases, with 12 bases lying between them. The CDR3 is 15 amino acids. CDR3 protein: CASSPVGGYNSPLHF. CDR3 nucleotide sequence: TGTGCCAGCAGTCCTGTCGGGGGCTATAATTCACCCCTCCACTTT.

This chain links TRBV19 with TRBJ2-5; TRBD2 is a possible D gene (6 bases). This CDR3 spans 13 amino acids. With 0 bases removed from V and 4 bases from J, the gap between germline ends came to 6 bases. Germline V gene data show CDR1 as LNHDA and CDR2 as SQIVND (reference sequence). The CDR3 DNA is TGTGCCAGTAGTATAGAGGGGGGAGAGACCCAGTACTTC. Residues: CASSIEGGETQYF. Full variable domain (remainder filled in from reference TRBV19 and TRBJ2-5): DGGITQSPKYLFRKEGQNVTLSCEQNLNHDAMYWYRQDPGQGLRLIYYSQIVNDFQKGDIAEGYSVSREKKESFPLTVTSAQKNPTAFYLCASSIEGGETQYFGPGTRLLVL.

This clone was seen a few times. The genes are TRBV6-5 and TRBJ1-2, with TRBD1 matching 9 bases. After removal of 5 bases from V and 5 bases from J, the junction contained 9 bases not matched to a gene. The CDR3 sequence is 15 residues long. CDR1 is MNHEY and CDR2 is SVGAGI in the germline V gene. The CDR3 DNA sequence: TGTGCCAGCAGTACCCCGGGACAGGGAGAGTATGGCTACACCTTC. The encoded protein is CASSTPGQGEYGYTF.

The chain recombines TRBV5-6 with TRBJ1-6; a weak D match, TRBD1 (6 bases). In germline, CDR1 is SGHDT, CDR2 YYEEEE. There are 17 residues in the CDR3. Trimming cost V 1 base and J 7 bases, with 18 bases left between them. The CDR3 DNA is TGTGCCAGCAGCTTGTATGGGGGGGGCCTCGGGAATTCACCCCTCCACTTT. This translates into CASSLYGGGLGNSPLHF. The variable domain in full, completed from reference TRBV5-6 and TRBJ1-6, reads DAGVTQSPTHLIKTRGQQVTLRCSPKSGHDTVSWYQQALGQGPQFIFQYYEEEERQRGNFPDRFSGHQFPNYSSELNVNALLLGDSALYLCASSLYGGGLGNSPLHFGNGTRLTVT.

V usage is TRBV29-1 and J usage is TRBJ2-1; D might be TRBD2 (7 bases). The CDR3 spans 14 residues. The germline CDR1 and CDR2 sequences are SQVTM and ANQGSEA. Trimming took off 5 bases at V and 1 base at J, with 12 bases between the two ends. CDR3 in amino acids: CSVPRGGSYNEQFF. CDR3 bases: TGCAGCGTTCCGAGGGGGGGGTCCTACAATGAGCAGTTCTTC.

This rearrangement joins TRBV5-8 to TRBJ1-1; D uncertain. Germline V gene data show CDR1 as SGHTS and CDR2 as YDEGEE. Trimming took 4 bases from V and 10 from J, leaving 11 bases between them. The CDR3 sequence is 11 residues long. CDR3 nucleotide sequence: TGTGCCAGCAGCCCCCTGTACGGAGCTTTCTTT. This sequence encodes CASSPLYGAFF.

The gene calls are TRBV6-1 and TRBJ1-1; D unclear. Deletions cut 1 base from V and 5 bases from J, with 5 bases between. Germline CDR1 is MNHNS and CDR2 is SASEGT. There are 12 residues in the CDR3. Here the CDR3 DNA reads TGTGCCAGCAGTGAAGGCCGGACTGAAGCTTTCTTT. As protein: CASSEGRTEAFF.

This chain uses TRBV2 with TRBJ1-5; a possible D gene is TRBD1 (6 bases). This CDR3 region has 13 residues. CDR1 is SNHLY and CDR2 is FYNNEI in the germline V gene. Trimming left V 1 base short and J 11 bases short, with 12 bases between. In DNA form, the CDR3 reads TGTGCCAGCAGTGAAGAGGCCAGGGGATCCCAGCATTTT. Translated, it gives CASSEEARGSQHF.

This clone was seen just once. The chain links TRBV9 to TRBJ2-6, with D perhaps TRBD2 (7 bases). The ends were cut back, 1 base at V and 2 bases at J, with 16 bases in the middle. CDR3 length: 18 amino acids. CDR1 is SGDLS and CDR2 is YYNGEE in the germline V gene. This CDR3 reads CASSVSSSGGTGANVLTF. The CDR3 bases are TGTGCCAGCAGCGTAAGTTCTTCGGGGGGCACTGGGGCCAACGTCCTGACTTTC.

This chain joins TRBV4-1 and TRBJ2-3; D unresolved. The length of the CDR3 is 14 residues. Between the trimmed V and J ends, which lost 1 base and 6 bases, there was a span of 11 bases. CDR1 and CDR2 (germline): MGHRA, YSYEKL. The CDR3 DNA follows: TGCGCCAGCAGCCAAGTCTCGAATTGGGATACGCAGTATTTT. This gives the protein CASSQVSNWDTQYF.

V usage is TRBV6-1 and J usage is TRBJ2-2; no definite D call. V was clipped by 4 bases and J by 4 bases, with 13 bases between them. This CDR3 region has 15 residues. In germline, CDR1 is MNHNS, CDR2 SASEGT. The CDR3 here is CASSVMIRGTGELFF. The CDR3 region has the DNA TGTGCCAGCAGTGTCATGATTCGTGGCACCGGGGAGCTGTTTTTT.

The CDR3, as DNA: TGTGCCAGCAGCGTAGATTCGGCAGAGGCGGTAGAGCAGTACTTC. It is translated as CASSVDSAEAVEQYF. This chain joins TRBV9 and TRBJ2-7; D gene ambiguous. This CDR3 has 15 residues. Germline assignment: CDR1 SGDLS and CDR2 YYNGEE. Trimming removed 0 bases at V and 7 bases at J, with 17 bases between.

The chain has TRBV10-2 and TRBJ1-3; D is unclear. Germline assignment: CDR1 WSHSY and CDR2 SAAADI. The V end was cut by 6 bases, the J end by 2 bases, with 8 bases between. The CDR3 contains 13 residues. The chain's CDR3 is CASSPRTGNTIYF. CDR3 nucleotides: TGCGCCAGCAGCCCTCGGACTGGAAACACCATATATTTT.

This rearrangement joins TRBV4-3 to TRBJ1-2; D unresolved. The germline V gene encodes CDR1 LGHNA and CDR2 YSLEER. The CDR3 extends over 13 amino acids. Trimming removed 5 bases at V and 2 bases at J, with 9 bases between. The CDR3: CASSERTNYGYTF. The CDR3 DNA reads as TGCGCCAGCAGCGAGAGGACCAACTATGGCTACACCTTC.

J is TRBJ1-2 and V is TRBV6-1, with D unclear. Trimming took off 6 bases at V and 3 bases at J, with 11 bases between the two ends. The CDR3 is 13 amino acids. Germline lookup yields CDR1 MNHNS and CDR2 SASEGT. The CDR3 coding sequence is TGTGCCAGCAGGCCGGACGGTTACTATGGCTACACCTTC. Translated: CASRPDGYYGYTF.

The chain uses TRBV7-2 and TRBJ1-6, with 11 bases that match TRBD1. Germline loops: CDR1 SGHTA, CDR2 FQGNSA. The CDR3 loop spans 16 amino acids. The ends lost 3 bases at V and 7 bases at J; junction bases unmatched: 5. The CDR3 protein is CASSLNGQGANSPLHF. The CDR3 coding sequence is TGTGCCAGCAGCTTGAACGGACAGGGGGCCAATTCACCCCTCCACTTT. Complete variable domain (other parts from reference TRBV7-2 and TRBJ1-6): GAGVSQSPSNKVTEKGKDVELRCDPISGHTALYWYRQSLGQGLEFLIYFQGNSAPDKSGLPSDRFSAERTGGSVSTLTIQRTQQEDSAVYLCASSLNGQGANSPLHFGNGTRLTVT.